A selection of T cell receptor beta chains follows, all from one sample in a study of blood T cell repertoires in COVID-19. The protocol was immunoSEQ multiplex PCR, while the TCRdb copy is restricted to in-frame clones and leaves out a portion. The sample consists of about 350,000 clones, roughly nine tenths of them appearing once. Sample: PBMCs or T cells enriched from blood (not recorded which). These receptors came from a woman in her thirties who had recovered from COVID-19. Each CDR3 is given with its conserved first and last residue. The order of the fields is J gene, V gene, clone size, D gene, CDR3 protein, CDR3 DNA. D genes are given only for firm matches. The size field is filled for only some rows; it gives once, few, many or a size class.

TRBJ1-5 TRBV6-1 NA TRBD1 CASSALATGGYQPQHF TGTGCCAGCAGTGCTCTTGCGACAGGGGGCTATCAGCCCCAGCATTTT
TRBJ2-1 TRBV27 NA TRBD2 CASSLGPSGANEQFF TGTGCCAGCAGTTTAGGGCCTAGCGGGGCAAATGAGCAGTTCTTC
TRBJ2-1 TRBV5-6 NA NA CASSLGESDWRFF TGTGCCAGCAGCTTGGGGGAGAGCGACTGGCGGTTCTTC
TRBJ1-5 TRBV19 NA NA CASSIEGKQPQHF TGTGCCAGTAGTATCGAGGGAAAACAGCCCCAGCATTTT
TRBJ2-1 TRBV4-1 NA NA CASSQWGGEYNEQFF TGCGCCAGCAGCCAGTGGGGTGGGGAGTACAATGAGCAGTTCTTC
TRBJ1-1 TRBV28 NA NA CASSLTMRRAAFF TGTGCCAGCAGTTTAACTATGCGGCGGGCAGCTTTCTTT
TRBJ2-2 TRBV7-2 NA TRBD1 CASRGTGGGTGELFF TGTGCCAGCAGGGGGACAGGGGGCGGCACCGGGGAGCTGTTTTTT
TRBJ1-3 TRBV9 NA TRBD1 CASSVGPTGAFTGNTIYF TGTGCCAGCAGCGTAGGGCCAACAGGGGCTTTTACTGGAAACACCATATATTTT
TRBJ2-3 TRBV7-2 few NA CASSLVGGADTQYF TGTGCCAGCAGCTTGGTCGGGGGTGCAGATACGCAGTATTTT
TRBJ1-1 TRBV18 once TRBD1 CASSPAGTGAPEAFF TGTGCCAGCTCACCAGCAGGGACAGGGGCCCCTGAAGCTTTCTTT
TRBJ2-3 TRBV10-3 once NA CATQNHGASTDTQYF TGTGCCACCCAAAACCATGGGGCTAGCACAGATACGCAGTATTTT
TRBJ1-5 TRBV28 NA NA CASSFTGSLSNQPQHF TGTGCCAGCAGTTTTACAGGTTCCCTTAGCAATCAGCCCCAGCATTTT
TRBJ2-5 TRBV7-2 NA TRBD2 CASSTKDGGGETQYF TGTGCCAGCAGCACCAAGGACGGGGGAGGGGAGACCCAGTACTTC
TRBJ1-5 TRBV28 NA NA CASSNPYSNQPQHF TGTGCCAGCAGCAACCCCTATAGCAATCAGCCCCAGCATTTT
TRBJ2-7 TRBV5-8 NA TRBD2 CASTEPGTSRREQYF TGTGCCAGCACCGAGCCCGGGACTAGCAGGAGGGAGCAGTACTTC
TRBJ2-7 TRBV10-2 once NA CASSLQGGSYEQYF TGCGCCAGCAGCTTACAGGGGGGGTCCTACGAGCAGTACTTC
TRBJ2-3 TRBV30 NA TRBD2 CAWSVPGGGAADTQYF TGTGCCTGGAGTGTACCGGGCGGGGGGGCCGCAGATACGCAGTATTTT
TRBJ1-2 TRBV5-4 NA NA CASSQGYGYTF TGTGCCAGCAGCCAGGGCTATGGCTACACCTTC
TRBJ2-7 TRBV18 NA NA CASSPGLGSYEQYF TGTGCCAGCTCACCAGGGTTGGGGAGCTACGAGCAGTACTTC
TRBJ2-4 TRBV28 NA TRBD2 CASSSGGEAKNIQYF TGTGCCAGCAGTTCCGGGGGGGAGGCCAAAAACATTCAGTACTTC
TRBJ2-1 TRBV11-2 few NA CASSSTRGNEQFF TGTGCCAGCAGCTCTACCCGGGGCAATGAGCAGTTCTTC
TRBJ1-3 TRBV28 NA NA CASSLPGHSGNTIYF TGTGCCAGCAGTTTGCCGGGACACTCTGGAAACACCATATATTTT
TRBJ1-1 TRBV6-1 NA TRBD1 CASSETGQGGTEAFF TGTGCCAGCAGTGAAACGGGACAGGGAGGCACTGAAGCTTTCTTT
TRBJ1-5 TRBV6-5 NA NA CASSYSRYQPQHF TGTGCCAGCAGTTACTCGAGGTATCAGCCCCAGCATTTT
TRBJ1-2 TRBV19 few NA CASSIEHQGDGYTF TGTGCCAGTAGTATAGAGCATCAGGGTGATGGCTACACCTTC
TRBJ1-4 TRBV2 once NA CASRDTEKLFF TGTGCCAGCCGGGACACTGAAAAACTGTTTTTT
TRBJ1-3 TRBV14 NA NA CASSPPGDTIYF TGTGCCAGCAGCCCACCGGGGGACACCATATATTTT
TRBJ2-2 TRBV27 NA TRBD2 CASSSLAGEGTGELFF TGTGCCAGCAGTTCCCTCGCGGGAGAGGGCACCGGGGAGCTGTTTTTT
TRBJ1-2 TRBV3-1/TRBV3-2 NA TRBD1 CASSRGTGGGYTF TGTGCCAGCAGCCGAGGGACAGGCGGTGGCTACACCTTC
TRBJ2-5 TRBV5-8 NA TRBD1 CASRRTGGVETQYF TGTGCCAGCAGACGAACAGGGGGCGTAGAGACCCAGTACTTC
TRBJ2-3 TRBV7-3 NA NA CASSLNFVLDTQYF TGTGCCAGCAGCTTAAATTTTGTATTGGATACGCAGTATTTT
TRBJ1-2 TRBV7-2 NA NA CASSPIVGTTYNYGYTF TGTGCCAGCAGCCCCATTGTAGGGACAACTTATAACTATGGCTACACCTTC
TRBJ2-1 TRBV4-1 NA TRBD1 CASSQTRDRIYNEQFF TGCGCCAGCAGCCAGACCCGGGACAGGATTTACAATGAGCAGTTCTTC
TRBJ2-7 TRBV10-3 NA NA CAISEAAYEQYF TGTGCCATCAGTGAGGCGGCCTACGAGCAGTACTTC
TRBJ2-7 TRBV28 NA NA CASSFGHTITYEQYF TGTGCCAGCAGTTTCGGTCACACTATCACCTACGAGCAGTACTTC
TRBJ2-7 TRBV15 NA TRBD1 CATSHRPSGTGIYEQYF TGTGCCACCAGCCACCGGCCTTCGGGGACAGGGATCTACGAGCAGTACTTC
TRBJ2-7 TRBV4-1 NA TRBD2 CASSQDNPLAGGSSYEQYF TGCGCCAGCAGCCAAGATAACCCTCTAGCGGGAGGGAGCTCCTACGAGCAGTACTTC
TRBJ2-7 TRBV7-2 few TRBD2 CASSLVGPSGAYEQYF TGTGCCAGCAGCTTAGTCGGCCCTAGCGGTGCCTACGAGCAGTACTTC